The 30 T cell receptor beta chains given below trace back to one sample, sequenced in a study of blood T cell repertoires in COVID-19. TCRdb keeps only in-frame clones here, not all; method: immunoSEQ multiplex PCR. The table has 60,000 or so clones, 72% seen once. The sample taken for sequencing was PBMCs or T cells enriched from blood (not recorded which). The receptors come from an older woman who had been exposed to COVID-19.

The chain joins TRBV2 to TRBJ1-5; D perhaps matches TRBD1 (5 bases). Trimming shortened V by 6 bases and J by 3 bases, and 6 bases separated the two germline ends. Germline V gene sequence: CDR1 SNHLY, CDR2 FYNNEI. The CDR3 covers 12 residues. In nucleotides, the CDR3 is TGTGCCAGCAGGGGGCACAATCAGCCCCAGCATTTT. Residues: CASRGHNQPQHF.

The V and J genes are TRBV5-6 and TRBJ2-2; D might be TRBD2 (5 bases). The ends were cut back, 3 bases at V and 6 bases at J, with 9 bases in the middle. CDR1 is SGHDT, CDR2 YYEEEE, per germline. The CDR3 runs to 13 residues. The CDR3 spells CASSSLGAGELFF. The CDR3 region has the DNA TGTGCCAGCAGCTCCCTCGGGGCCGGGGAGCTGTTTTTT.

The V call is TRBV19, the J call TRBJ1-6; perhaps TRBD1 as D (5 bases). This CDR3 has 14 residues. Deletions cut 7 bases from V and 9 bases from J, with 16 bases between. The germline V gene encodes CDR1 LNHDA and CDR2 SQIVND (reference sequence). The CDR3 bases are TGTGCCAGTAAAACGACAGCGGGGAGTTCACCCCTCCACTTT. Amino acid sequence: CASKTTAGSSPLHF.

The V and J genes are TRBV28 and TRBJ1-4, with 9 bases lining up with TRBD1. The junction had 9 bases not matched to a gene; V was cut back by 6 bases and J by 7 bases. Germline V lookup: CDR1 MDHEN, CDR2 SYDVKM. This CDR3 has 15 residues. The CDR3 coding sequence is TGTGCCAGCAGCACCCCGGGACAGGGCTTTGAAAAACTGTTTTTT. This gives the protein CASSTPGQGFEKLFF.

This clone was seen a handful of times. The rearrangement links TRBV7-2 to TRBJ2-3, with D unclear. CDR1 and CDR2 from the germline V gene are SGHTA and FQGNSA. Trimming cost V 5 bases and J 1 base, with 13 bases left between them. This CDR3 contains 15 residues. CDR3 nucleotides: TGTGCCAGCAGCCGTTCAGTATTGGGCACAGATACGCAGTATTTT. Its translation: CASSRSVLGTDTQYF. Combining the CDR3 with reference TRBV7-2 and TRBJ2-3 gives the whole variable domain GAGVSQSPSNKVTEKGKDVELRCDPISGHTALYWYRQSLGQGLEFLIYFQGNSAPDKSGLPSDRFSAERTGGSVSTLTIQRTQQEDSAVYLCASSRSVLGTDTQYFGPGTRLTVL.

This clone was counted only a few times. This chain uses TRBV2 with TRBJ1-2; 7 bases match TRBD1. Germline CDR1 is SNHLY and CDR2 is FYNNEI. The V gene end was trimmed by 0 bases and the J gene end by 2 bases; junction bases not matched to a gene: 3. The CDR3 covers 15 residues. Here the CDR3 reads CASSEAVRGNYGYTF. The CDR3, as DNA: TGTGCCAGCAGTGAAGCTGTCAGGGGGAACTATGGCTACACCTTC.

The chain carries TRBV28 and TRBJ2-1; TRBD2 is a possible D gene (5 bases). The CDR3 length is 15 residues. Germline CDR1 and CDR2: MDHEN and SYDVKM. The ends were cut back, 7 bases at V and 0 bases at J, with 13 bases in the middle. In nucleotides, the CDR3 is TGTGCCAGCACCCCCGGCGGGCCCTCCTACAATGAGCAGTTCTTC. Its protein is CASTPGGPSYNEQFF.

This clone appeared many times. The chain combines TRBV6-5 with TRBJ1-1; D remains ambiguous. The germline gives CDR1 MNHEY, CDR2 SVGAGI. This CDR3 has 12 residues. Trimming took 6 bases from V and 7 from J, leaving 12 bases between them. The chain's CDR3 is CASRNLGGEAFF. The CDR3 nucleotides read TGTGCCAGCAGGAATCTAGGAGGTGAAGCTTTCTTT.

The CDR3 loop is CASSPGGDTGELFF. The CDR3 bases are TGCGCCAGCAGCCCCGGGGGGGACACCGGGGAGCTGTTTTTT. The chain recombines TRBV5-1 with TRBJ2-2, with TRBD2 matching over 8 bases. Germline assignment: CDR1 SGHRS and CDR2 YFSETQ. Losses at the gene ends were 4 bases for V and 3 bases for J; bases not matched to a gene: 2. This CDR3 is 14 amino acids long.

This rearrangement joins TRBV5-6 to TRBJ2-5, with TRBD2 matching 7 bases. V shed 0 bases and J 1 base; nucleotides not matched to a gene: 3. Germline CDR1 SGHDT, CDR2 YYEEEE. CDR3 length: 15 residues. Written as DNA, the CDR3 is TGTGCCAGCAGCTTGGGGACTAGGGCCCAAGAGACCCAGTACTTC. This encodes CASSLGTRAQETQYF.

The genes are TRBV7-6 and TRBJ2-7; TRBD1 aligns across 8 bases. The CDR3 length is 15 residues. V was pared by 2 bases and J by 3 bases, with 6 bases of the junction left unmatched. Per germline, CDR1 SGHVS and CDR2 FNYEAQ. The CDR3, as DNA: TGTGCCAGCAGCTTATATGGGACAGGTGGCTACGAGCAGTACTTC. Its translation is CASSLYGTGGYEQYF.

The chain joins TRBV28 to TRBJ1-2; no reliable D call. Deletions cut 3 bases from V and 1 base from J, with 9 bases between. Germline V gene data show CDR1 as MDHEN and CDR2 as SYDVKM. The CDR3 sequence is 14 residues long. The CDR3 is CASSLQADNYGYTF. The DNA for the CDR3 is TGTGCCAGCAGTTTGCAGGCCGATAACTATGGCTACACCTTC.

This chain connects TRBV29-1 to TRBJ2-3; TRBD2 might be the D (5 bases). The germline V and J ends were trimmed by 2 bases and 2 bases, with 26 bases remaining between them. The CDR3 contains 19 residues. Per the germline V gene, CDR1 is SQVTM and CDR2 is ANQGSEA. The chain's CDR3 is CSVESAPGSSGAFTDTQYF. CDR3 sequence (DNA): TGCAGCGTTGAATCAGCCCCGGGTTCGAGCGGAGCTTTCACAGATACGCAGTATTTT.

The chain uses TRBV12-3 or TRBV12-4 and TRBJ2-1, with 13 bases matching TRBD2. Unmatched junction bases numbered 2, after V lost 6 bases and J lost 9 bases. The CDR3 extends over 13 amino acids. The DNA for the CDR3 is TGTGCCAGCAGCACTAGCGGGAGGGGTGAGCAGTTCTTC. This encodes CASSTSGRGEQFF.

This clone was seen repeatedly, ten times or more. This sequence joins TRBV9 and TRBJ1-1, with D maybe TRBD1 (5 bases). The CDR3 is 14 amino acids. V was pared by 4 bases and J by 4 bases, with 14 bases between. Germline lookup yields CDR1 SGDLS and CDR2 YYNGEE. The CDR3, as DNA: TGTGCCAGCAGCCCTAGCCAGGGAGGCACTGAAGCTTTCTTT. Protein: CASSPSQGGTEAFF.

This chain uses TRBV6-5 with TRBJ1-6, with TRBD1 matching over 9 bases. In germline, CDR1 is MNHEY, CDR2 SVGAGI. V lost 4 bases, J lost 5 bases, and 0 bases stayed unmatched. The CDR3 contains 14 residues. The CDR3 nucleotides read TGTGCCAGCAGTTGGACAGGGGATAATTCACCCCTCCACTTT. Amino acids: CASSWTGDNSPLHF.

This clone was counted a few times. V is TRBV4-1 and J is TRBJ1-5; 7 bases line up with TRBD1. J gave up 5 bases and V 4 bases, and 2 bases lay outside the gene matches. Per germline, CDR1 MGHRA and CDR2 YSYEKL. There are 13 residues in the CDR3. The CDR3 region is CASSRTGDQPQHF. CDR3 coding DNA: TGCGCCAGCAGCCGGACAGGAGATCAGCCCCAGCATTTT.

CDR3 bases: TGTGCCAGCAGCTTAGCGGGGGAGCTGTTTTTT. This codes for CASSLAGELFF. This chain uses TRBV11-2 with TRBJ2-2; D is ambiguous. CDR1 SGHAT and CDR2 FQNNGV come from the germline V gene. The CDR3 length is 11 residues. Trimming left V 1 base short and J 8 bases short, with 2 bases between.

This clone was counted between two and nine times. V gene TRBV29-1 combines with J gene TRBJ2-2; a possible D gene is TRBD1 (5 bases). CDR1 and CDR2 (germline): SQVTM, ANQGSEA. The CDR3 sequence is 14 residues long. V lost 7 bases to trimming and J lost 4 bases, with 16 bases between them. The chain's CDR3 is CSAPDPGRTGELFF. The DNA of the CDR3 is TGCAGCGCCCCGGACCCAGGGCGCACCGGGGAGCTGTTTTTT.

This clone occurred once. This chain connects TRBV2 to TRBJ1-6; 10 nucleotides agree with TRBD1. The CDR3 is made up of 15 amino acids. Germline CDR1 is SNHLY and CDR2 is FYNNEI. V dropped 4 bases and J dropped 5; count of bases not matched to a gene: 2. CDR3 nucleotide sequence: TGTGCCAGCAGTGTGGACAGGGGGGATAATTCACCCCTCCACTTT. Translated, it gives CASSVDRGDNSPLHF.

The rearrangement links TRBV7-2 to TRBJ2-7, with 9 bases fitting TRBD2. J was trimmed by 2 bases and V by 5 bases; bases with no gene match: 7. Germline values: CDR1 SGHTA, CDR2 FQGNSA. This CDR3 spans 15 amino acids. The CDR3 is CASSMLAGPTYEQYF. The CDR3 DNA reads TGTGCCAGCAGCATGCTAGCGGGGCCAACCTACGAGCAGTACTTC.

The genes are TRBV24-1 and TRBJ2-5; 9 bases match TRBD1. Germline CDR1 and CDR2: KGHDR and SFDVKD. V shed 3 bases, J shed 3 bases, and the junction held 4 bases outside the gene matches. The CDR3 is made up of 15 amino acids. In DNA, the CDR3 is TGTGCCACCAGTGATATCGGGACAGGGAAAGAGACCCAGTACTTC. It encodes CATSDIGTGKETQYF.

This clone has a single count. The chain joins TRBV5-1 to TRBJ2-1; D gene unclear. From germline, CDR1 is SGHRS and CDR2 YFSETQ. The CDR3 contains 11 residues. V lost 6 bases to trimming and J lost 6 bases, with 7 bases between them. CDR3 region: CASTRSNEQFF. The CDR3 DNA follows: TGCGCCAGCACGCGGTCCAATGAGCAGTTCTTC.

The gene calls are TRBV25-1 and TRBJ2-2; a weak D match, TRBD2 (5 bases). CDR3 length equals 15 residues. CDR1 and CDR2 (germline): MGHDK, SYGVNS. The V and J ends lost 6 bases and 0 bases respectively, with 11 bases between them. As DNA, the CDR3 is TGTGCCAGCAGGGCACTAGGCTCGAACACCGGGGAGCTGTTTTTT. This gives the protein CASRALGSNTGELFF.

This clone was seen once. The chain uses TRBV3-1 (or the pseudogene TRBV3-2) and TRBJ2-7; TRBD1 is a possible D gene (6 bases). V dropped 4 bases and J dropped 1 base, with 11 bases sitting between them. From germline, CDR1 is LGHDT and CDR2 YNNKEL (reference sequence). The CDR3 spans 14 residues. The CDR3 loop is CASSLVTGSYEQYF. The CDR3 coding sequence is TGTGCCAGCAGCCTCGTGACAGGATCCTACGAGCAGTACTTC.

V gene TRBV7-2 combines with J gene TRBJ2-5; 7 positions match TRBD2. J gave up 4 bases and V 1 base, and 3 bases lay outside the gene matches. Germline V lookup: CDR1 SGHTA, CDR2 FQGNSA. The CDR3 contains 14 residues. Here the CDR3 reads CASSLVGLGETQYF. As DNA, the CDR3 is TGTGCCAGCAGCTTAGTAGGACTAGGAGAGACCCAGTACTTC. The full variable domain, its missing parts supplied by reference TRBV7-2 and TRBJ2-5, is GAGVSQSPSNKVTEKGKDVELRCDPISGHTALYWYRQSLGQGLEFLIYFQGNSAPDKSGLPSDRFSAERTGGSVSTLTIQRTQQEDSAVYLCASSLVGLGETQYFGPGTRLLVL.

The DNA of the CDR3 is TGTGCCAGCAGTCAAACAGATACGCAGTATTTT. This codes for CASSQTDTQYF. This chain links TRBV12-3 or TRBV12-4 with TRBJ2-3; no clear D. Trimming pared 5 bases from V and 3 bases from J, leaving 3 bases between. The CDR3 sequence is 11 residues long.

The count of this clone is one. The V gene is TRBV20-1, the J gene TRBJ2-5; 9 bases map to TRBD2. CDR3 length: 15 amino acids. Germline loops: CDR1 DFQATT, CDR2 SNEGSKA (reference sequence). Trimming cost V 3 bases and J 0 bases; bases outside gene matches: 5. CDR3 residues: CSASQASGDQETQYF. CDR3 DNA: TGCAGTGCTAGTCAGGCTAGCGGGGACCAAGAGACCCAGTACTTC.

The rearrangement uses TRBV7-2 and TRBJ2-2; 8 bases line up with TRBD2. From germline, CDR1 is SGHTA and CDR2 FQGNSA. V lost 3 bases and J lost 5; bases outside the gene matches: 5. The CDR3 totals 15 residues. CDR3 DNA sequence: TGTGCCAGCAGCTTCGGACTAGCTGGGACCGGGGAGCTGTTTTTT. This encodes CASSFGLAGTGELFF.

The rearrangement links TRBV24-1 to TRBJ1-3; 7 bases line up with TRBD1. V dropped 2 bases and J dropped 4; count of bases not matched to a gene: 4. The length of the CDR3 is 15 residues. Looked up from germline, CDR1 is KGHDR and CDR2 is SFDVKD. The CDR3 bases are TGTGCCACCAGTGATTCGAGGGGGCTCGGAAACACCATATATTTT. It yields the protein CATSDSRGLGNTIYF.